This is a list of T cell receptor beta chains from one sample in a study of T cells after somatic rescue of genetic block. Sequenced by immunoSEQ multiplex PCR; TCRdb stores in-frame clones only, minus some. The sample carries roughly 120,000 clones, 75% to 95% recorded once. The sequencing input was peripheral blood mononuclear cells (PBMCs). The source of these receptors is a woman between 18 and 29 years old. The CDR3 runs from the conserved cysteine through the conserved F or W. The order of the fields is D gene, V gene, J gene, CDR3 protein, CDR3 DNA. A D gene is named only where the DNA matches it firmly.

d_gene: NA
v_gene: TRBV6-1
j_gene: TRBJ2-1
CDR3aa: CASTRDLPVNEQFF
CDR3nt: TGTGCCAGCACGAGGGATCTCCCCGTCAATGAGCAGTTCTTC

d_gene: NA
v_gene: TRBV7-9
j_gene: TRBJ1-5
CDR3aa: CASSLDPLEPQHF
CDR3nt: TGTGCCAGCAGCTTAGATCCTCTAGAGCCCCAGCATTTT

d_gene: NA
v_gene: TRBV7-2
j_gene: TRBJ2-3
CDR3aa: CASSLSTDTQYF
CDR3nt: TGTGCCAGCAGCTTAAGCACAGATACGCAGTATTTT

d_gene: NA
v_gene: TRBV5-1
j_gene: TRBJ2-2
CDR3aa: CASSLDYGELFF
CDR3nt: TGCGCCAGCAGCTTGGATTACGGGGAGCTGTTTTTT

d_gene: TRBD2
v_gene: TRBV5-4
j_gene: TRBJ2-1
CDR3aa: CASSLALAGDNEQFF
CDR3nt: TGTGCCAGCAGCTTGGCGTTAGCGGGGGACAATGAGCAGTTCTTC

d_gene: NA
v_gene: TRBV7-6
j_gene: TRBJ1-4
CDR3aa: CASSWREDNEKLFF
CDR3nt: TGTGCCAGCAGCTGGAGGGAAGACAATGAAAAACTGTTTTTT

d_gene: NA
v_gene: TRBV4-2
j_gene: TRBJ1-5
CDR3aa: CASSQDSQVYSNQPQHF
CDR3nt: TGTGCCAGCAGCCAAGACTCCCAGGTTTATAGCAATCAGCCCCAGCATTTT

d_gene: NA
v_gene: TRBV5-1
j_gene: TRBJ1-1
CDR3aa: CASSLRGSGAFF
CDR3nt: TGCGCCAGCAGCTTGAGAGGGTCTGGAGCTTTCTTT

d_gene: TRBD1
v_gene: TRBV6-5
j_gene: TRBJ2-1
CDR3aa: CASSYQGVTGNEQFF
CDR3nt: TGTGCCAGCAGTTACCAGGGGGTCACTGGAAATGAGCAGTTCTTC

d_gene: NA
v_gene: TRBV2
j_gene: TRBJ2-2
CDR3aa: CAIAGLNTGELFF
CDR3nt: TGTGCTATCGCCGGACTTAACACCGGGGAGCTGTTTTTT

d_gene: TRBD1
v_gene: TRBV14
j_gene: TRBJ2-5
CDR3aa: CASSTWTGRKTQYF
CDR3nt: TGTGCCAGCAGCACCTGGACAGGGAGGAAGACCCAGTACTTC